The 5 T cell receptor beta chains below all came from one sample that was sequenced in a study of siplizumab effects on memory and regulatory T cells. The repertoire was sequenced with immunoSEQ multiplex PCR; TCRdb's copy has only in-frame clones and lacks some. This sample has around 110,000 clones, with approximately 94% found just once. The sequenced material came from non-Treg CD4+ T cells sorted from blood. These receptors all stem from a human donor in good health.

The genes are TRBV5-1 and TRBJ2-5, with unresolved D. The CDR3 length is 13 residues. From germline, CDR1 is SGHRS and CDR2 YFSETQ. V was shortened by 2 bases and J by 5 bases, with 10 bases between the two germline ends. In DNA form, the CDR3 reads TGCGCCAGCAGCTTTAGTCTCTCGGAGACCCAGTACTTC. Encoded protein: CASSFSLSETQYF. Complete variable domain (other parts from reference TRBV5-1 and TRBJ2-5): KAGVTQTPRYLIKTRGQQVTLSCSPISGHRSVSWYQQTPGQGLQFLFEYFSETQRNKGNFPGRFSGRQFSNSRSEMNVSTLELGDSALYLCASSFSLSETQYFGPGTRLLVL.

The V and J genes are TRBV30 and TRBJ1-4, with 7 bases that match TRBD1. Losses at the gene ends were 4 bases for V and 7 bases for J; bases not matched to a gene: 6. Germline V lookup: CDR1 GTSNPN, CDR2 SVGIG (reference sequence). The CDR3 is made up of 13 amino acids. CDR3 amino acids: CAWNRGRAEKLFF. CDR3 DNA sequence: TGTGCCTGGAACAGGGGCCGCGCTGAAAAACTGTTTTTT.

J is TRBJ2-7 and V is TRBV30; D unclear. Germline V lookup: CDR1 GTSNPN, CDR2 SVGIG (reference sequence). Trimming stripped 3 bases from V and 6 bases from J, with 21 bases between. This CDR3 region has 15 residues. CDR3: CAWRPPLAGLIEQYF. The DNA of the CDR3 is TGTGCCTGGAGACCTCCACTCGCCGGGTTAATCGAGCAGTACTTC.

This sequence joins TRBV5-8 and TRBJ2-1; D call uncertain. This CDR3 is 14 amino acids long. V gave up 1 base and J gave up 2 bases, with 7 bases separating them. Germline V gene data show CDR1 as SGHTS and CDR2 as YDEGEE. This CDR3 is CASSLYPAYNEQFF. The CDR3 nucleotides read TGTGCCAGCAGCTTGTATCCAGCCTACAATGAGCAGTTCTTC.

The chain couples TRBV7-9 to TRBJ1-2; D might be TRBD1 (6 bases). Germline loops: CDR1 SEHNR, CDR2 FQNEAQ (reference sequence). The CDR3 sequence is 15 residues long. Between the trimmed V and J ends, which lost 0 bases and 4 bases, there was a span of 12 bases. The DNA of the CDR3 is TGTGCCAGCAGCTTAGCAAGTGGGGGCATCTATGGCTACACCTTC. As protein: CASSLASGGIYGYTF. Combining the CDR3 with reference TRBV7-9 and TRBJ1-2 gives the whole variable domain DTGVSQNPRHKITKRGQNVTFRCDPISEHNRLYWYRQTLGQGPEFLTYFQNEAQLEKSRLLSDRFSAERPKGSFSTLEIQRTEQGDSAMYLCASSLASGGIYGYTFGSGTRLTVV.